This TCR beta chain was obtained from a study of blood T cell repertoires in COVID-19. For the study at large: T cells, B-cell-depleted T cells, or PBMCs provided the cDNA or gDNA that served as material.

Assay used: immunoSEQ multiplex PCR; TCRdb lists only in-frame clones, some missing. The sample lists about 39,000 clones; approximately 89% were seen once. With 0 bases clipped from V and 1 base from J, the junction kept 3 bases outside the gene matches. This CDR3 is built from 15 residues. Germline V lookup: CDR1 SGDLS, CDR2 YYNGEE. The chain joins TRBV9 to TRBJ2-5; 7 bases agree with TRBD1. Material: peripheral blood. This TCR was recovered from a man aged 50-60 years with active COVID-19. The CDR3: CASSVVGTAQETQYF. CDR3 coding DNA: TGTGCCAGCAGCGTAGTCGGGACAGCCCAAGAGACCCAGTACTTC.